These 14 T cell receptor beta chains share one sample of origin, sequenced in a study of shared clonotypes between healthy human individuals. Repertoires were generated with immunoSEQ multiplex PCR, while TCRdb's copy carries only in-frame clones and drops some. The sample holds more than 2 million clones, approximately 95% seen once. Sequencing was carried out using naive CD4+ T cells sorted from blood. The subset: CD45RA+ positively selected. The receptor set was obtained from a man younger than 35 in good health.

This chain links TRBV2 with TRBJ2-2; 7 bases map to TRBD1. The CDR3 spans 15 residues. Germline CDR1 reads SNHLY; CDR2 reads FYNNEI. With 4 bases clipped from V and 0 bases from J, the junction kept 2 bases outside the gene matches. The CDR3 here is CASSVQGANTGELFF. Written as DNA, the CDR3 is TGTGCCAGCAGTGTGCAGGGGGCGAACACCGGGGAGCTGTTTTTT.

Worth noting for this clone: The sample has other DNA sequences that encode this CDR3 too. The rearrangement uses TRBV6-5 and TRBJ1-5, with D unresolved. The CDR3 extends over 14 amino acids. Germline CDR1 reads MNHEY; CDR2 reads SVGAGI. Trimming removed 4 bases at V and 0 bases at J, with 7 bases between. The CDR3 protein is CASSSGYSNQPQHF. For the CDR3, the DNA is TGTGCCAGCAGTTCTGGCTATAGCAATCAGCCCCAGCATTTT.

The chain is built from TRBV19 and TRBJ1-2; TRBD1 might be the D (6 bases). Trimming took off 5 bases at V and 8 bases at J, with 12 bases between the two ends. The germline gives CDR1 LNHDA, CDR2 SQIVND (reference sequence). This CDR3 has 12 amino acids. CDR3 in amino acids: CASSGNRVGYTF. The CDR3 coding sequence is TGTGCCAGTAGTGGAAACAGGGTCGGCTACACCTTC.

A remark on this clone: Other DNA sequences in this specimen translate into the identical CDR3. The chain joins TRBV30 to TRBJ1-2; D gene ambiguous. The CDR3 loop spans 10 amino acids. Germline V gives CDR1 GTSNPN, CDR2 SVGIG (reference sequence). The V and J ends lost 1 base and 5 bases respectively, with 2 bases between them. This CDR3 reads CAWSGYGYTF. CDR3 nucleotide sequence: TGTGCCTGGAGTGGGTATGGCTACACCTTC.

This chain joins TRBV12-5 and TRBJ1-2; 8 bases are shared with TRBD1. The CDR3 length is 14 residues. V lost 4 bases, J lost 3 bases, and 4 bases stayed unmatched. Germline V gene data show CDR1 as LGHNT and CDR2 as FRNRAP. Written as DNA, the CDR3 is TGTGCTAGTGGTTCCCCGACAGGGGACTATGGCTACACCTTC. Encoded protein: CASGSPTGDYGYTF.

Notes on this clone: Other DNA sequences in this specimen translate into the identical CDR3. J is TRBJ2-5 and V is TRBV29-1; 7 bases are shared with TRBD2. V lost 1 base, J lost 5 bases, and 4 bases stayed unmatched. This CDR3 contains 13 residues. Per the germline V gene, CDR1 is SQVTM and CDR2 is ANQGSEA. The CDR3 nucleotides are TGCAGCGTTGAAGGACTAGCAGGGGAGACCCAGTACTTC. It is translated as CSVEGLAGETQYF. The full variable domain, rest sourced from reference TRBV29-1 and TRBJ2-5, is SAVISQKPSRDICQRGTSLTIQCQVDSQVTMMFWYRQQPGQSLTLIATANQGSEATYESGFVIDKFPISRPNLTFSTLTVSNMSPEDSSIYLCSVEGLAGETQYFGPGTRLLVL.

The rearrangement links TRBV5-1 to TRBJ2-1, with 8 bases that match TRBD2. CDR1 SGHRS and CDR2 YFSETQ come from the germline V gene. The V and J ends lost 0 bases and 6 bases, in that order; junction bases with no gene match: 8. The CDR3 is 16 amino acids. CDR3 bases: TGCGCCAGCAGCTTGGGGTCCGCGGGAGGAGGCAATGAGCAGTTCTTC. This translates into CASSLGSAGGGNEQFF.

The chain couples TRBV7-9 to TRBJ1-1; 9 bases are a match to TRBD1. CDR3 size: 12 residues. CDR1 and CDR2 (germline): SEHNR, FQNEAQ (reference sequence). Germline trimming cut 5 bases from V and 10 bases from J; bases unmatched to any gene: 5. CDR3: CASSLDRGGAFF. The CDR3 bases are TGTGCCAGCAGCCTGGACAGGGGTGGAGCTTTCTTT.

V is TRBV6-5 and J is TRBJ2-5; D might be TRBD2 (5 bases). The V gene's germline CDR1 is MNHEY and CDR2 SVGAGI. The germline V and J ends were trimmed by 8 bases and 2 bases, with 12 bases remaining between them. The CDR3 loop spans 13 amino acids. The CDR3 DNA sequence: TGTGCCAGCCGTGTTGGGAGTCAAGAGACCCAGTACTTC. Amino acids: CASRVGSQETQYF.

This clone has just one count. The chain has TRBV25-1 and TRBJ2-5, with 8 positions matching TRBD1. V trimming: 9 bases; J trimming: 2 bases; junction bases outside the gene matches: 8. CDR1 is MGHDK, CDR2 SYGVNS, per germline. The CDR3 runs to 14 residues. The CDR3 region is CASLRTGSQETQYF. The CDR3 DNA reads TGTGCCAGTCTAAGGACAGGGTCTCAAGAGACCCAGTACTTC.

The V call is TRBV11-2, the J call TRBJ1-1; D is unclear. The V and J ends lost 0 bases and 0 bases respectively, with 8 bases between them. The germline V gene encodes CDR1 SGHAT and CDR2 FQNNGV. The CDR3 is 15 amino acids. This chain's CDR3 is CASSLEVTLNTEAFF. The CDR3 DNA reads TGTGCCAGCAGCTTAGAAGTCACCTTGAACACTGAAGCTTTCTTT.

The V and J genes are TRBV7-2 and TRBJ1-2, with TRBD1 as a possible D gene (6 bases). The germline gives CDR1 SGHTA, CDR2 FQGNSA. The CDR3 covers 15 residues. V was clipped by 6 bases and J by 3 bases, with 17 bases between them. The CDR3: CASRQTGLYYYGYTF. DNA of the CDR3: TGTGCCAGCAGGCAGACAGGACTGTATTACTATGGCTACACCTTC. The variable domain in full, with the rest retrieved from reference TRBV7-2 and TRBJ1-2, is GAGVSQSPSNKVTEKGKDVELRCDPISGHTALYWYRQSLGQGLEFLIYFQGNSAPDKSGLPSDRFSAERTGGSVSTLTIQRTQQEDSAVYLCASRQTGLYYYGYTFGSGTRLTVV.

This sequence joins TRBV18 and TRBJ1-6, with 7 bases identical to TRBD1. Germline CDR1 and CDR2: KGHSH and LQKENI. V dropped 3 bases and J dropped 8; count of bases not matched to a gene: 13. CDR3 length equals 17 residues. The CDR3 region has the DNA TGTGCCAGCTCACCCCCTTACGGCGGGACAGCGGATTCACCCCTCCACTTT. It codes for CASSPPYGGTADSPLHF.

The rearrangement links TRBV6-5 to TRBJ1-5; D is ambiguous. Trimming removed 5 bases from V and 0 bases from J, with 8 bases in between. The CDR3 spans 14 residues. Germline values: CDR1 MNHEY, CDR2 SVGAGI. Here the CDR3 reads CASSPTLSNQPQHF. For the CDR3, the DNA is TGTGCCAGCAGTCCAACTCTTAGCAATCAGCCCCAGCATTTT.